This T cell receptor (beta chain) was identified during a study of blood T cell repertoires in COVID-19. The CDR3 contains 14 residues. The germline V gene encodes CDR1 GTSNPN and CDR2 SVGIG (reference sequence). The V and J ends lost 2 bases and 6 bases respectively, with 14 bases between them. Original processing notes: How many nucleated cells were present was estimated from reference gene primer amplification. Assay: immunoSEQ multiplex PCR; the TCRdb copy retains only in-frame clones and omits some. V and J calls and clone size are as listed in that table; D and trimming were resolved from the DNA. This sample carries about 490,000 clones, 80% to 90% of them seen once, and the ten largest clones take roughly 3.1%.

The sequencing sample was made of peripheral blood. The TCR originated in a human donor in a cohort sampled during active COVID-19. The chain links TRBV30 to TRBJ1-5; D remains unclear. CDR3 DNA: TGTGCCTGGAGTCCGGGGTTCCTGGGTCAGCCCCAGCATTTT. As protein: CAWSPGFLGQPQHF.